This is a list of T cell receptor beta chains from one sample in a study of blood T cell repertoires in COVID-19. Here immunoSEQ multiplex PCR was the method, and the copy in TCRdb shows in-frame clones only, minus some. The sample consists of over 70,000 clones, over 60% of them appearing once. The sequencing input was peripheral blood. The source of these receptors is a man in his 70s with acute or convalescent COVID-19. Both conserved end residues are part of each CDR3. Clone size is stated in some rows and not others, as once, few, many or a class when expanded.

clone_size j_call v_call cdr3_aa
NA TRBJ1-1 TRBV27 CASAFRGGEAFF
once TRBJ2-5 TRBV7-9 CASSQGQETQYF
few TRBJ1-4 TRBV24-1 CATSPGTSNEKLFF
NA TRBJ1-1 TRBV28 CASSLGLRGVEAFF
NA TRBJ2-7 TRBV7-6 CASSLRAGTGSYEQYF
NA TRBJ1-5 TRBV6-5 CASITGQISNQPQHF
NA TRBJ2-3 TRBV7-2 CASSPILVAGGGDTQYF
NA TRBJ1-1 TRBV28 CASSTDGRTEAFF
NA TRBJ2-2 TRBV6-6 CASSYLRESTGELFF
NA TRBJ2-7 TRBV6-5 CASSYGTGGRYEQYF
few TRBJ2-1 TRBV15 CATSRDRGPYNEQFF
NA TRBJ2-7 TRBV7-2 CASSFTASGRNEQYF
NA TRBJ2-7 TRBV5-6 CASSLNRVKEQYF
NA TRBJ2-5 TRBV13 CASSLGTSGRTGETQYF
NA TRBJ2-2 TRBV16 CASSHDFGELFF
NA TRBJ1-4 TRBV19 CASSAGLNEKLFF
NA TRBJ1-6 TRBV10-1 CASSNRTGYSPLHF
NA TRBJ1-2 TRBV20-1 CSVRDRYGYTF
NA TRBJ2-2 TRBV7-3 CASSFSLGNTGELFF
NA TRBJ1-1 TRBV24-1 CATSGGGNTEAFF
NA TRBJ2-3 TRBV28 CASTSDRGTDTQYF
NA TRBJ2-4 TRBV29-1 CSVEDRDNTENIQYF
NA TRBJ1-2 TRBV5-1 CASSSPGQGNSNYGYTF
few TRBJ2-7 TRBV7-9 CASSLEADEQYF
NA TRBJ2-1 TRBV28 CASSSPPQRDPLNEQFF
NA TRBJ2-4 TRBV3-1/TRBV3-2 CASSQGGATKNIQYF
few TRBJ1-1 TRBV28 CASSFFLTELESTEAFF
NA TRBJ2-2 TRBV24-1 CATSGGTGTGTRGELFF
NA TRBJ2-7 TRBV28 CASSLWDRGYEQYF
NA TRBJ2-4 TRBV7-9 CASSSWTGAKNIQYF
few TRBJ2-3 TRBV11-2 CASSLTTGAYDTQYF
NA TRBJ1-2 TRBV7-8 CASSLGLRGVNYGYTF
NA TRBJ1-3 TRBV6-5 CASSQGLRNTIYF
few TRBJ2-7 TRBV2 CASSDEVRAEQYF
NA TRBJ2-2 TRBV24-1 CATSDSFSGLFF
NA TRBJ2-2 TRBV2 CASNPMSGRRDTGELFF
NA TRBJ1-4 TRBV6-1 CASSEDPIAATNEKLFF
few TRBJ2-7 TRBV5-1 CASSLTAGGGYEQYF
few TRBJ1-5 TRBV19 CASSRKDRGGNQPQHF
NA TRBJ2-2 TRBV19 CATTRFQPGYANTGELFF
NA TRBJ1-1 TRBV6-5 CASWSGGLNTEAFF
NA TRBJ1-6 TRBV7-9 CASSLGKGFSPLHF
NA TRBJ1-1 TRBV4-1 CASSQGDSGTEAFF
NA TRBJ2-2 TRBV6-6 CASSLPLDRGTGELFF
NA TRBJ2-2 TRBV24-1 CATSPSRNTGELFF
NA TRBJ1-1 TRBV5-1 CASSFSGGTGRTEAFF
NA TRBJ1-5 TRBV6-6 CASRDGTGFNQPQHF
NA TRBJ2-1 TRBV5-1 CASSPNYNTDNEQFF
NA TRBJ1-1 TRBV27 CASSPRGGWMDTEAFF
few TRBJ1-4 TRBV24-1 CATSEGRRGGNEKLFF
NA TRBJ2-2 TRBV24-1 CATSDRTARPYTGELFF
once TRBJ1-1 TRBV6-5 CASVKQGLSNTEAFF
once TRBJ1-5 TRBV28 CASRVSGGQPQHF